The clone carrying this T cell receptor beta chain was counted between two and nine times. One entry per CDR3 protein results from TCRdb running MiXCR on the RT-PCR reads. The data hold approximately 170,000 distinct CDR3 sequences, with about 24% observed a single time. The data belong to a study of patients and donors after allogeneic stem cell transplantation. This CDR3 contains 15 residues. The V and J ends lost 5 bases and 7 bases, in that order; junction bases with no gene match: 14. Germline CDR1 is SQVTM and CDR2 is ANQGSEA. The sequence was obtained from a human donor who was either an allogeneic HSCT recipient or a stem cell or donor lymphocyte infusion donor (not recorded which). It is not recorded whose cells these are; they may come from a transplant donor. V and J are TRBV29-1 and TRBJ2-1; 7 bases line up with TRBD2. The sequencing input was blood, either unsorted or a sorted T cell fraction (not recorded which). The CDR3 loop is CSVRDLGGSGNEQFF. The CDR3, as DNA: TGCAGCGTTCGTGACTTGGGGGGGTCGGGAAATGAGCAGTTCTTC.